The T cell receptor (beta chain) described here comes from a study of T cell responses to AZD1222 COVID-19 vaccine. General study findings and limits: Close to half of all spike-specific TCRs reportedly target regions of the variants that are unmutated. Repertoires were collected only later (after the peak T cell response had occurred). The study identified only five or six AZD1222 recipients as seropositive at baseline. Possibly, clonal diversity was underestimated; donors were largely white British and included more females.

Germline V gene sequence: CDR1 MNHNS, CDR2 SASEGT. This CDR3 has 16 amino acids. V gave up 2 bases and J gave up 3 bases, with 11 bases separating them. As for this clone: Its specificity is not known.

Using immunoSEQ multiplex PCR, the repertoire was profiled, and TCRdb retains in-frame clones only, with some absent. The sample includes fewer than 130,000 clones, 87% seen only once; the top ten take 2.5% to 3.5%. This rearrangement joins TRBV6-1 to TRBJ2-6; unclear D gene. This specimen was peripheral blood, taken on day 0 of AZD1222 vaccination. The TCR comes from an adult in good health. The CDR3 here is CASSEFWAGGANVLTF. The CDR3 DNA follows: TGTGCCAGCAGTGAATTCTGGGCTGGTGGGGCCAACGTCCTGACTTTC.